This entry lists 10 T cell receptor beta chains sequenced from one sample in a study of Tregs in tolerant kidney transplant recipients. The protocol was immunoSEQ multiplex PCR, while the TCRdb copy is restricted to in-frame clones and leaves out a portion. This table has 50,000 to 80,000 clones, 95% to 98% appearing once. Material: Tregs from blood, obtained before the transplant. The receptors originated from a human donor who received a combined kidney and bone marrow transplant.

V gene TRBV10-3 combines with J gene TRBJ1-4; 9 nucleotides match TRBD1. Germline lookup yields CDR1 ENHRY and CDR2 SYGVKD. This CDR3 has 14 residues. The V and J ends lost 2 bases and 5 bases, in that order; junction bases with no gene match: 0. The CDR3 nucleotides read TGTGCCATCAGTGAGGGGACAGGGAATGAAAAACTGTTTTTT. Translation gives CAISEGTGNEKLFF.

The chain combines TRBV5-1 with TRBJ1-1; 8 bases map to TRBD1. With V trimmed by 0 bases and J by 1 base, 5 bases remained unmatched. Germline loops: CDR1 SGHRS, CDR2 YFSETQ. The CDR3 is 16 amino acids. The CDR3: CASSLGWTGKNTEAFF. As DNA, the CDR3 is TGCGCCAGCAGCTTGGGATGGACAGGGAAGAACACTGAAGCTTTCTTT. Full variable domain (missing parts from reference TRBV5-1 and TRBJ1-1): KAGVTQTPRYLIKTRGQQVTLSCSPISGHRSVSWYQQTPGQGLQFLFEYFSETQRNKGNFPGRFSGRQFSNSRSEMNVSTLELGDSALYLCASSLGWTGKNTEAFFGQGTRLTVV.

This chain connects TRBV5-1 to TRBJ1-6; weak D call: TRBD1 (5 bases). V lost 0 bases, J lost 7 bases, and 11 bases lay in between. This CDR3 spans 15 amino acids. CDR1 SGHRS and CDR2 YFSETQ come from the germline V gene. For the CDR3, the DNA is TGCGCCAGCAGCTTGGAGGGGATGGGGAATTCACCCCTCCACTTT. This sequence encodes CASSLEGMGNSPLHF.

This sequence joins TRBV5-1 and TRBJ1-2; 11 nucleotides line up with TRBD1. CDR3 size: 14 residues. In germline, CDR1 is SGHRS, CDR2 YFSETQ. V lost 3 bases and J lost 4; bases outside the gene matches: 2. CDR3 in DNA: TGCGCCAGCAGCTGGGACAGGGGGACCTATGGCTACACCTTC. Translated: CASSWDRGTYGYTF.

The chain uses TRBV10-3 and TRBJ2-5; 10 bases agree with TRBD2. J gave up 3 bases and V 11 bases, and 9 bases lay outside the gene matches. The CDR3 contains 14 residues. The V gene's germline CDR1 is ENHRY and CDR2 SYGVKD. CDR3 DNA sequence: TGTGCCTCCAAATCCGGACTAGCGGAAGAGACCCAGTACTTC. It is translated as CASKSGLAEETQYF.

The chain is built from TRBV5-1 and TRBJ2-3; D unclear. Germline V lookup: CDR1 SGHRS, CDR2 YFSETQ. The CDR3 covers 11 residues. Trimming stripped 7 bases from V and 7 bases from J, with 10 bases between. CDR3 nucleotides: TGCGCCAGCGCGGTCATGTATACGCAGTATTTT. Its translation is CASAVMYTQYF.

This chain uses TRBV5-6 with TRBJ2-1; D call uncertain. Trimming pared 4 bases from V and 7 bases from J, leaving 6 bases between. The CDR3 has 11 residues. CDR1 SGHDT and CDR2 YYEEEE come from the germline V gene. Here the CDR3 reads CASSLGNEQFF. DNA for the CDR3: TGTGCCAGCAGCCTAGGTAATGAGCAGTTCTTC.

The chain joins TRBV7-9 to TRBJ2-7; TRBD2 aligns across 8 bases. CDR1 and CDR2 (germline): SEHNR, FQNEAQ (reference sequence). Unmatched junction bases numbered 11, after V lost 5 bases and J lost 5 bases. CDR3 length equals 15 residues. The CDR3, as DNA: TGTGCCAGCAGCCGAGCGGGGGAGGTTACTAACGAGCAGTACTTC. Translating it yields CASSRAGEVTNEQYF.

In DNA, the CDR3 is TGTGCCAGCAGTCGGACAGCGTCTAATGAAAAACTGTTTTTT. Translation: CASSRTASNEKLFF. The chain joins TRBV6-1 to TRBJ1-4; possible D gene TRBD1, 6 bases. This CDR3 is 14 amino acids long. V lost 5 bases and J 3 bases, leaving 10 bases between the germline ends. Germline values: CDR1 MNHNS, CDR2 SASEGT.

The chain carries TRBV5-1 and TRBJ1-1; TRBD1 matches 7 bases. The germline CDR1 and CDR2 sequences are SGHRS and YFSETQ. The ends lost 5 bases at V and 3 bases at J; junction bases unmatched: 7. CDR3 length: 14 amino acids. This chain's CDR3 is CASSASGGYTEAFF. CDR3 nucleotide sequence: TGCGCCAGCAGTGCGTCAGGGGGTTACACTGAAGCTTTCTTT.